Below, one TCR beta chain is given with its context. Its specificity is not known. One junction end disagrees with the germline gene, perhaps due to a read error. This entry comes from a study of tumor-infiltrating lymphocytes in primary liver carcinoma. The study, taken as a whole, reports: The study found tumor-adjacent and tumor-blood pairs overlapped less than tumor region pairs. Presence in all five tumor regions was observed for only about 7-25% of top clones.

Joint extraction of RNA and DNA used about 17-31 mg of bulk tissue that was unsorted. Every patient had chronic HBV infection and was treatment-naive. Collection of samples drew on five separate regions of each tumor. Germline V CDR1 and CDR2: KGHSH, LQKENI. The CDR3 has 17 residues. The authors made TCR beta cDNA from 400 to 600 ng total RNA with a constant-region primer. Library construction for TCR beta comprised three nested multiplex PCR rounds performed with slightly modified ARM-PCR. Each of the first two PCR rounds ran roughly 9 cycles with TRBV1-TRBV30 forward and C-beta reverse primers. MiXCR was run by TCRdb on the multiplex PCR reads, yielding one entry per CDR3 protein. The sample holds around 78,000 distinct CDR3 sequences, around 75% seen once.

Sequencing used liver tumor tissue from sampling region 4. Subset defined: tumor region T4, right-lateral pole. The clonotype comes from a woman aged 55-69 years with primary liver carcinoma and hepatitis B virus infection. The chain has TRBV18 and TRBJ1-1, with TRBD1 matching 7 bases. Written as DNA, the CDR3 is TGTGCCAACTCACCACCCCCGGGACAGCCCATGAACACTGAAGCTTTCTTT. Protein product: CANSPPPGQPMNTEAFF.